Below, one T cell receptor (beta chain) is given with its context. Its antigen remains unidentified. The data were obtained in a study of blood T cells in healthy people across ages. General study results and limits: The long-lived group displayed more naive CD4+ cells, plus higher diversity, than the aged donors did. Because donor CMV status was unknown, expanded clonotype changes were possibly confounded.

The V segment lost 6 bases and the J segment 6 bases; nucleotides outside the gene matches: 11. The CDR3 contains 16 residues. The germline CDR1 and CDR2 sequences are MNHEY and SVGAGI. Combining a sample-barcoded 5' primer with a J-beta primer mix, a second PCR ran for roughly 7 to 11 cycles. TCRdb re-analysed the 5' RACE reads in MiXCR, keeping a single row per CDR3 protein. The sample shows 580,000 or so distinct CDR3 sequences, 40% to 55% of them seen only once. Researchers collected approximately 9.5 milliliters of peripheral blood from every single donor. V and J are TRBV6-5 and TRBJ2-3; TRBD2 matches 11 bases. The clonotype comes from a man at least 80 years old in good health. Sequencing used blood. The DNA for the CDR3 is TGTGCCAGCAGGGGTTGGGGGCTAGCGGGGGGTGATACGCAGTATTTT. It translates to CASRGWGLAGGDTQYF.